Given below is one TCR beta chain in context. Its binding antigen is unknown. Per-base qualities were not stored, and no clone one base away is much larger. The immunoSEQ Assay, a bias-controlled multiplex PCR, was used to amplify TCRbeta CDR3 regions from genomic DNA. On the study's bioinformatics: Nucleated cell counts per sample were estimated from amplification of reference gene primers within the assay. To quantify the absolute abundance of each unique TCRbeta CDR3 rearrangement, sequence reads were collapsed and filtered. For each sample, productive Simpson clonality was calculated as the square root of Simpson's diversity index across productive rearrangements. TCRdb took over this immuneACCESS table, retaining in-frame rearrangements with V and J assigned. Such tables are incomplete; in checked studies, under half of the missing clones stem from an unresolved V gene, and the remainder is unexplained. The V and J calls and clone size come from that table; D and trimming were worked out from the DNA. In this sample the table shows roughly 120,000 clones, almost 90% of which occur a single time. Clones ranked in the top ten supply 0.88% of the sample.

The sample is drawn from a study of blood T cell repertoires in COVID-19 (dated by TCRdb to the early 2020s). Describing the broader study: The collaborator samples originated in the United States, Italy and Spain and spanned the acute and convalescent phases of COVID-19. The prospective study material was composed of cDNA or gDNA derived from T cells, B-cell-depleted T cells, or PBMCs. Subjects who had been exposed to COVID-19, were actively infected with it, or had recovered from it provided the deeply sampled blood TCRbeta repertoires that made up the dataset. The repertoires were made available in a free public database intended to serve as a resource for research on the immune response to SARS-CoV-2. The samples were drawn from two sources: the first 160 participants of the ongoing ImmuneRACE study, and over 1,000 subjects contributed by 6 global collaborators. Sample metadata almost always included a de-identified subject ID, COVID-19 status, age in years and sex. Where available, HLA class I and class II types were obtained from metadata supplied by the sample provider rather than from assay-based typing.

Per the germline V gene, MDHEN is the CDR1 and SYDVKM is the CDR2. Including the terminal cysteine and phenylalanine, the CDR3 comprises 13 residues. The only DNA kept is the CDR3, 39 bases in frame from the first base. V lost 5 bases and J lost 0 bases; the stretch between them is 6 bases long. Results the study describes overall, beyond this receptor: The quantity of clinical and demographic metadata differed by source and by participant and was supplied without curation.

Whole blood was collected in K2EDTA tubes by collaborating institutions according to the institutions' own protocols. Collaborator samples were shipped for TCRbeta analysis as frozen whole blood, isolated PBMCs, or DNA extracted from either sample type. The source material was peripheral blood. This receptor was obtained from a woman aged 45 to 65 with active or convalescent COVID-19. The sequence links TRBV28 to TRBJ2-3; the D segment cannot be called with confidence. The sequenced DNA: TGTGCCAGCAGTGTGACTAGCACAGATACGCAGTATTTT. It translates as CASSVTSTDTQYF.